The T cell receptor beta chain under discussion was sequenced for a study of blood T cell repertoires in COVID-19. Study-level information: Acute-phase and convalescent COVID-19 samples originated in the United States, Italy and Spain. T cells, B-cell-depleted T cells, or PBMCs supplied cDNA or gDNA.

This clone occurred once. Only in-frame clones appear in the TCRdb table, and some are missing; sequencing was by immunoSEQ multiplex PCR. The repertoire includes around 340,000 clones, approximately 83% of them detected once, and about 4.2% sits in the top ten. From germline, CDR1 is KGHSH and CDR2 LQKENI. V trimming: 6 bases; J trimming: 4 bases; junction bases outside the gene matches: 3. This CDR3 is built from 13 residues. Clinical history reported by participants formed the basis on which cohorts were assigned. This chain connects TRBV18 to TRBJ1-5, with TRBD1 identical over 7 bases. The source is a woman aged 40 to 50 with acute COVID-19. Sample: PBMCs or T cells enriched from blood (not recorded which). The CDR3 DNA reads as TGTGCCAGCTCCGGGGACAGTAATCAGCCCCAGCATTTT. Its translation: CASSGDSNQPQHF.